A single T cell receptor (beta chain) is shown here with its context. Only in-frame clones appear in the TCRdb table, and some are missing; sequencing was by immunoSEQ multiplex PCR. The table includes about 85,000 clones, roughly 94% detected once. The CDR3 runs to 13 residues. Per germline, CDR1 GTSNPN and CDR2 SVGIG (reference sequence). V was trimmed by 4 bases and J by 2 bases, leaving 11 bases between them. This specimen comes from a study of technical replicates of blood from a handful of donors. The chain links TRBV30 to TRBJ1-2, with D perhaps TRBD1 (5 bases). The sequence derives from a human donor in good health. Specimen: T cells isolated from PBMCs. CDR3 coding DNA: TGTGCCTGGATAGGCAGGGCAAACTATGGCTACACCTTC. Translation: CAWIGRANYGYTF. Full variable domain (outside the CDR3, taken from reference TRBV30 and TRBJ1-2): SQTIHQWPATLVQPVGSPLSLECTVEGTSNPNLYWYRQAAGRGLQLLFYSVGIGQISSEVPQNLSASRPQDRQFILSSKKLLLSDSGFYLCAWIGRANYGYTFGSGTRLTVV.